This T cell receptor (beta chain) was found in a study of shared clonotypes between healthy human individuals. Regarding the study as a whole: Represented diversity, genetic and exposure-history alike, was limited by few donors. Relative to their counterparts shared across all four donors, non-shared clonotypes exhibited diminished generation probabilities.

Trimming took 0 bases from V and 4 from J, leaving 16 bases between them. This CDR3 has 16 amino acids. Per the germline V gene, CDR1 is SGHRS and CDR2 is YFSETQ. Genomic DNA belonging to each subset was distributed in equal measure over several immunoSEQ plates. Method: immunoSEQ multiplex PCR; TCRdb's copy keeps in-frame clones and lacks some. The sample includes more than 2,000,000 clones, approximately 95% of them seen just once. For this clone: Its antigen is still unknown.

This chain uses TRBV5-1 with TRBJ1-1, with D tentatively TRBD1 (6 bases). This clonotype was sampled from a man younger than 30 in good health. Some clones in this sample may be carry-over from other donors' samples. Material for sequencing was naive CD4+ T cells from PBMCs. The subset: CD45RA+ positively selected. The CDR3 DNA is TGCGCCAGCAGCTTGGGTTCATGGGGAGGGGGCACTGAAGCTTTCTTT. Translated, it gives CASSLGSWGGGTEAFF.